The 25 T cell receptor beta chains in this list originate from one sample, sequenced in a study of cytomegalovirus exposure and HLA in healthy donors. PCR was performed using 60 Vbeta and 13 Jbeta primers. Assay used: immunoSEQ multiplex PCR; TCRdb lists only in-frame clones, some missing. Of roughly 160,000 clones listed, 77% are singletons. The sample consisted of PBMCs. The source of these receptors is a man between 50 and 59 years old in good health and CMV-seropositive.

The gene calls are TRBV20-1 and TRBJ2-5; unclear D gene. With 0 bases removed from V and 8 bases from J, the gap between germline ends came to 4 bases. Germline values: CDR1 DFQATT, CDR2 SNEGSKA (reference sequence). CDR3 size: 10 residues. DNA of the CDR3: TGCAGTGCTAGAGAGTCAACCCAGTACTTC. Translation: CSARESTQYF.

On this clone itself: Relative to the germline gene, one junction end is altered; a read error may explain this. V is TRBV5-4 and J is TRBJ1-1; D gene ambiguous. CDR3 length equals 15 residues. CDR1 is SGHNT and CDR2 is YYREEE in the germline V gene (reference sequence). The CDR3 DNA sequence: TGTGCCAGCAGCTTGGGGGCGGGATTGAACGCTGAAGCTTTCTTT. It encodes CASSLGAGLNAEAFF.

In its sample, this clone was seen a few times. The CDR3 sequence: CASSFGGFRTDTQYF. The CDR3 DNA reads TGCGCCAGCAGTTTTGGGGGGTTCCGCACAGATACGCAGTATTTT. The chain combines TRBV10-2 with TRBJ2-3, with TRBD2 as a possible D gene (6 bases). The CDR3 totals 15 residues. V lost 5 bases to trimming and J lost 1 base, with 13 bases between them. From germline, CDR1 is WSHSY and CDR2 SAAADI.

The chain uses TRBV10-3 and TRBJ2-7; no clear D. CDR3 length equals 11 residues. Germline CDR1 and CDR2: ENHRY and SYGVKD. With 4 bases removed from V and 9 bases from J, the gap between germline ends came to 10 bases. CDR3 amino acids: CAISGSGRQYF. CDR3 DNA: TGTGCCATCAGTGGATCTGGTAGGCAGTACTTC.

The table lists this clone with a few counts. This sequence joins TRBV6-6 and TRBJ1-2; 10 positions match TRBD1. Per germline, CDR1 MNHNY and CDR2 SVGAGI (reference sequence). Trimming removed 4 bases from V and 4 bases from J; junction bases left unmatched: 9. This CDR3 is 16 amino acids long. The DNA for the CDR3 is TGTGCCAGCAGTTTTGATTGGACAGGGGGTATCTATGGCTACACCTTC. It codes for CASSFDWTGGIYGYTF.

The gene calls are TRBV6-5 and TRBJ2-7; D possibly corresponds to TRBD1 (5 bases). Germline V gives CDR1 MNHEY, CDR2 SVGAGI. Trimming cost V 8 bases and J 4 bases, with 12 bases left between them. This CDR3 contains 12 residues. The CDR3 sequence is CASAGSSYEQYF. CDR3 bases: TGTGCCAGCGCAGGGTCATCGTACGAGCAGTACTTC.

This clone was detected a few times. This chain uses TRBV5-1 with TRBJ2-3; 11 bases are a match to TRBD2. Looked up from germline, CDR1 is SGHRS and CDR2 is YFSETQ. The V segment lost 4 bases and the J segment 6 bases; nucleotides outside the gene matches: 10. This CDR3 has 16 amino acids. The CDR3 region is CASSPGTSGNHDTQYF. CDR3 bases: TGCGCCAGCAGCCCAGGGACTAGCGGTAACCACGATACGCAGTATTTT.

This chain joins TRBV5-1 and TRBJ2-3; 10 nucleotides agree with TRBD1. The CDR3 runs 15 residues. Germline V lookup: CDR1 SGHRS, CDR2 YFSETQ. V lost 2 bases to trimming and J lost 4 bases; unmatched junction nucleotides: 4. The CDR3 loop reads CASSLTGTGADTQYF. The CDR3 DNA sequence: TGCGCCAGCAGCTTAACCGGGACAGGGGCAGATACGCAGTATTTT.

This clone has only a few counts. The CDR3 bases are TGTGCCAGCAGTTACTCGGGGCGGGGGGGCATAAATGAGCAGTTCTTC. Protein product: CASSYSGRGGINEQFF. V is TRBV6-6 and J is TRBJ2-1, with TRBD2 matching over 9 bases. Germline CDR1 is MNHNY and CDR2 is SVGAGI (reference sequence). Germline trimming cut 0 bases from V and 7 bases from J; bases unmatched to any gene: 7. The CDR3 spans 16 residues.

As DNA, the CDR3 is TGCGCCAGCAGCCAAGCGGCGAGTAGAGGGAGCCCGAACTATGGCTACACCTTC. Protein sequence: CASSQAASRGSPNYGYTF. The chain is built from TRBV4-3 and TRBJ1-2; D call uncertain. V was pared by 1 base and J by 2 bases, with 20 bases between. CDR1 is LGHNA, CDR2 YSLEER, per germline. This CDR3 has 18 residues.

This chain connects TRBV6-1 to TRBJ1-5; D perhaps matches TRBD1 (5 bases). CDR3 size: 13 residues. Germline V gene data show CDR1 as MNHNS and CDR2 as SASEGT. Trimming stripped 4 bases from V and 5 bases from J, with 9 bases between. The CDR3: CASSAGFDQPQHF. As DNA, the CDR3 is TGTGCCAGCAGTGCAGGGTTCGATCAGCCCCAGCATTTT.

Here the CDR3 reads CASSYSAGSNEKLFF. In DNA, the CDR3 is TGTGCCAGCAGTTACTCAGCGGGCTCCAATGAAAAACTGTTTTTT. This chain links TRBV6-5 with TRBJ1-4; D is unclear. V dropped 0 bases and J dropped 5 bases, with 10 bases sitting between them. The CDR3 has 15 residues. The germline gives CDR1 MNHEY, CDR2 SVGAGI.

Details on this clone: Different DNA sequences within this sample yield the same CDR3. The chain links TRBV11-2 to TRBJ1-2, with a weak D call TRBD1 (6 bases). Trimming left V 3 bases short and J 8 bases short, with 10 bases between. The germline V gene has CDR1 SGHAT and CDR2 FQNNGV. The CDR3 sequence is 12 residues long. The CDR3 loop reads CASSFPGVGYTF. For the CDR3, the DNA is TGTGCCAGCAGCTTTCCAGGGGTCGGCTACACCTTC.

The chain carries TRBV10-1 and TRBJ2-7; 8 bases map to TRBD1. The CDR3 covers 14 residues. Looked up from germline, CDR1 is WNHNN and CDR2 is SYGVQD (reference sequence). The ends lost 5 bases at V and 3 bases at J; junction bases unmatched: 6. For the CDR3, the DNA is TGCGCCAGCAGTCCAAGACAGGGGTACTACGAGCAGTACTTC. As protein: CASSPRQGYYEQYF.

This chain joins TRBV9 and TRBJ2-7; 8 bases map to TRBD2. Per germline, CDR1 SGDLS and CDR2 YYNGEE. V lost 0 bases to trimming and J lost 3 bases; unmatched junction nucleotides: 5. The CDR3 is made up of 15 amino acids. The CDR3 nucleotides read TGTGCCAGCAGCGTAGGTGATAGCGGGGTCTACGAGCAGTACTTC. This encodes CASSVGDSGVYEQYF.

V and J are TRBV4-3 and TRBJ2-2, with 7 bases that match TRBD1. The J segment lost 4 bases and the V segment lost 0 bases, leaving 11 bases of the junction unmatched. Germline-derived CDR1 and CDR2 are LGHNA and YSLEER. The CDR3 length is 18 residues. The CDR3 DNA sequence: TGCGCCAGCAGCCAAGATCTGCTCGGGACAGAGATCACCGGGGAGCTGTTTTTT. Encoded protein: CASSQDLLGTEITGELFF.

This chain uses TRBV27 with TRBJ1-1; TRBD1 matches 7 bases. CDR3 length equals 16 residues. Trimming removed 2 bases from V and 0 bases from J; junction bases left unmatched: 6. Germline V gene sequence: CDR1 MNHEY, CDR2 SMNVEV (reference sequence). The CDR3 loop is CASSLGTAPLNTEAFF. The CDR3 bases are TGTGCCAGCAGTTTAGGGACAGCGCCTTTGAACACTGAAGCTTTCTTT.

The genes are TRBV2 and TRBJ1-6; TRBD1 agrees at 7 bases. This CDR3 region has 15 residues. J gave up 10 bases and V 8 bases, and 14 bases lay outside the gene matches. CDR1 is SNHLY and CDR2 is FYNNEI in the germline V gene. The CDR3 coding sequence is TGTGCCAGCTGCGTGACAGGGAGTCTTGGCTCACCCCTCCACTTT. It is translated as CASCVTGSLGSPLHF.

The chain has TRBV4-3 and TRBJ2-5; 8 bases align to TRBD2. Looked up from germline, CDR1 is LGHNA and CDR2 is YSLEER. With V trimmed by 0 bases and J by 1 base, 7 bases remained unmatched. The CDR3 loop spans 17 amino acids. CDR3 region: CASSQDRSGGFQETQYF. The CDR3 bases are TGCGCCAGCAGCCAAGATCGAAGCGGGGGATTCCAAGAGACCCAGTACTTC.

This clone was observed once. The chain couples TRBV27 to TRBJ1-1; no clear D. Germline V CDR1 and CDR2: MNHEY, SMNVEV (reference sequence). The V end was cut by 4 bases, the J end by 9 bases, with 18 bases between. This CDR3 spans 14 amino acids. Here the CDR3 DNA reads TGTGCCAGCAGTTCTCAATCCTCTGTTACTAAAGCTTTCTTT. Encoded protein: CASSSQSSVTKAFF.

This sequence joins TRBV18 and TRBJ1-2; 7 nucleotides align to TRBD1. The CDR3 totals 15 residues. Germline CDR1 is KGHSH and CDR2 is LQKENI. J lost 4 bases, V lost 3 bases, and 8 bases had no gene match. The CDR3 region is CASSPGTAPSYGYTF. The CDR3 region has the DNA TGTGCCAGCTCACCCGGGACAGCGCCGAGCTATGGCTACACCTTC.

J is TRBJ1-5 and V is TRBV7-2; D possibly corresponds to TRBD1 (6 bases). V was clipped by 5 bases and J by 6 bases, with 14 bases between them. This CDR3 spans 14 amino acids. Germline CDR1 reads SGHTA; CDR2 reads FQGNSA. The CDR3 sequence is CASSLGGGSQPQHF. The CDR3 DNA reads TGTGCCAGCAGCCTAGGGGGGGGGAGTCAGCCCCAGCATTTT.

The chain joins TRBV27 to TRBJ2-7; 12 positions match TRBD1. The ends lost 8 bases at V and 6 bases at J; junction bases unmatched: 5. The germline CDR1 and CDR2 sequences are MNHEY and SMNVEV (reference sequence). The CDR3 is 13 amino acids. CDR3 amino acids: CASSGTGGLEQYF. The CDR3 DNA follows: TGTGCCAGCTCAGGGACAGGGGGCCTCGAGCAGTACTTC.

The V call is TRBV19, the J call TRBJ2-7; TRBD1 matches 8 bases. Germline loops: CDR1 LNHDA, CDR2 SQIVND (reference sequence). After removal of 5 bases from V and 0 bases from J, the junction contained 6 bases not matched to a gene. CDR3 size: 15 residues. The CDR3 DNA reads TGTGCCAGTAGTTTGGCGGGGACAGGCTCCTACGAGCAGTACTTC. Its protein product is CASSLAGTGSYEQYF.

This chain uses TRBV6-5 with TRBJ2-5, with a possible D match to TRBD1 (5 bases). The CDR3 extends over 14 amino acids. Trimming stripped 0 bases from V and 5 bases from J, with 10 bases between. Germline-derived CDR1 and CDR2 are MNHEY and SVGAGI. The DNA for the CDR3 is TGTGCCAGCAGTTACTCCAGGGTCGGGGAGACCCAGTACTTC. Translation: CASSYSRVGETQYF.